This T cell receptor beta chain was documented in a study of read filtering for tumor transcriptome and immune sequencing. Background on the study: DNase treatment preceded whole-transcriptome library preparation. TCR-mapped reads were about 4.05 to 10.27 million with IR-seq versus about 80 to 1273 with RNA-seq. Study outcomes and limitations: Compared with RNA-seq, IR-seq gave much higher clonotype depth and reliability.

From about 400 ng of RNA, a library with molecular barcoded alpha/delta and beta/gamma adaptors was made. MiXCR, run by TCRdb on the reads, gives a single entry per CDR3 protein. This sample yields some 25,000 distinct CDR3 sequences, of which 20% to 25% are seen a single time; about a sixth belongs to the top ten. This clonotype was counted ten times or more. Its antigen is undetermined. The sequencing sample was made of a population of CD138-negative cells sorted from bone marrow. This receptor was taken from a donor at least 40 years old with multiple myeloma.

CDR3 sequence (DNA): TGTGCCAGCAGCTTAGGGTTCGGAGGCACAGATACGCAGTATTTT. This translates into CASSLGFGGTDTQYF. J is TRBJ2-3 and V is TRBV7-8, with D uncertain. Germline V gives CDR1 SGHVS, CDR2 FQNEAQ. V was cut by 1 base and J by 1 base, with 9 bases left in between. CDR3 length equals 15 residues.